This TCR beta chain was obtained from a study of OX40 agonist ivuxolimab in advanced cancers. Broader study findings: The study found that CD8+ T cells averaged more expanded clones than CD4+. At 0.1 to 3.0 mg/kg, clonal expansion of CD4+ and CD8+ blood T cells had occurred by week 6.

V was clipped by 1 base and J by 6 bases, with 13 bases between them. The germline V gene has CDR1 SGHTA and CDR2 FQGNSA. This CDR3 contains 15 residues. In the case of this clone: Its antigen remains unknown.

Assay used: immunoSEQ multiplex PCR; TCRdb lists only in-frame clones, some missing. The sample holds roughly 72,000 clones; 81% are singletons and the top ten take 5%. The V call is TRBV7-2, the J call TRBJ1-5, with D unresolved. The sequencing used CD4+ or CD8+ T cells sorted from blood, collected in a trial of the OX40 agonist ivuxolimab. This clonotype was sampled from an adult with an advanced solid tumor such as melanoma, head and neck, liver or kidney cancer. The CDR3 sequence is CASSLVIGEGQPQHF. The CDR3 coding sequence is TGTGCCAGCAGCTTAGTCATCGGGGAGGGTCAGCCCCAGCATTTT.